This is a list of T cell receptor beta chains from one sample in a study of early T cells in non-severe SARS-CoV-2 infection. TCRdb reanalysed the 5' RACE reads using MiXCR and keeps one entry per CDR3 protein. The table includes 86,000 or so distinct CDR3 sequences, roughly 6% detected once. Sequenced sample: whole blood. Source of these receptors: an adult who was a healthcare worker with PCR-confirmed SARS-CoV-2 infection or an uninfected control (not recorded which). Each CDR3 is given with its conserved first and last residue. The D gene is left open where the match is weak. Size is omitted from some rows. Given values are once, few, many or a class for expanded clones.

CDR3 DNA,CDR3 protein,V gene,J gene,D gene,clone size
TGTGCCAGCAGCCCTATCAGCGGGAGGGCCTACAATGAGCAGTTCTTC,CASSPISGRAYNEQFF,TRBV11-2,TRBJ2-1,TRBD2,many
TGTGCCAGCAGCCACCGGGACAGGGGGCGAGGCAATGAGCAGTTCTTC,CASSHRDRGRGNEQFF,TRBV27,TRBJ2-1,TRBD1,many
TGTGCCAGCAGTTTAAGGGGCGTAACAGATACGCAGTATTTT,CASSLRGVTDTQYF,TRBV27,TRBJ2-3,NA,many
TGTGCCAGCTCACGCTCAAGTGAAAAACTGTTTTTT,CASSRSSEKLFF,TRBV18,TRBJ1-4,NA,NA
TGTGCCGCCGCTCGGAGACTAGCGGGAGGTGGAGAGACCCAGTACTTC,CAAARRLAGGGETQYF,TRBV6-6,TRBJ2-5,TRBD2,many
TGTGCCAGCAGCTTCTCAGGGGGTGGACAGCCCCAGCATTTT,CASSFSGGGQPQHF,TRBV7-9,TRBJ1-5,TRBD1,many
TGTGCCAGCTCACCCTCGCCGGGGTACGAGCAGTACTTC,CASSPSPGYEQYF,TRBV18,TRBJ2-7,NA,many
TGTGCCAGCAGACAGTTTCGGGGGGCAGGGTATGGCTACACCTTC,CASRQFRGAGYGYTF,TRBV12-3/TRBV12-4,TRBJ1-2,NA,few
TGCAGTGCTAGAGTGGCAGGGAATCAGCCCCAGCATTTT,CSARVAGNQPQHF,TRBV20-1,TRBJ1-5,NA,few
TGTGCCAACCGACAGGCAAACACCGGGGAGCTGTTTTTT,CANRQANTGELFF,TRBV6-2/TRBV6-3,TRBJ2-2,NA,many
TGTGCCAGCAGCTTGTACGGTTATGAGCAGTTCTTC,CASSLYGYEQFF,TRBV5-4,TRBJ2-1,NA,NA
TGTGCCTGGAGTGTAGGGTCCTACGAATCACCCCTCCACTTT,CAWSVGSYESPLHF,TRBV30,TRBJ1-6,NA,many
TGTGCCAGCAGCTTAGATGTGGGGAGGAACACTGAAGCTTTCTTT,CASSLDVGRNTEAFF,TRBV7-2,TRBJ1-1,NA,few
TGTGCCAGCAGTTACGGCGGGACAAGCTCTGGAAACACCATATATTTT,CASSYGGTSSGNTIYF,TRBV6-5,TRBJ1-3,NA,NA
TGCAGTGCTACTCCGTGGGGTATGAACACTGAAGCTTTCTTT,CSATPWGMNTEAFF,TRBV20-1,TRBJ1-1,NA,NA
TGCGCCAGCAGCTCGGGACAACAAGGATATAATTCACCCCTCCACTTT,CASSSGQQGYNSPLHF,TRBV5-1,TRBJ1-6,NA,many
TGCAGTGCTGCCTTCCGAGCGGGACTCGACGAGCAGTACTTC,CSAAFRAGLDEQYF,TRBV20-1,TRBJ2-7,TRBD2,many
TGTGCCAGTAGTAGCGGGGGCACAGATACGCAGTATTTT,CASSSGGTDTQYF,TRBV19,TRBJ2-3,NA,many
TGTGCCAGCAGGTTGACAGGGGGGACCGGGGAGCTGTTTTTT,CASRLTGGTGELFF,TRBV2,TRBJ2-2,TRBD1,few
TGTGCCATCAGCCGACCGGGACAGGGGGACACTGAAGCTTTCTTT,CAISRPGQGDTEAFF,TRBV10-3,TRBJ1-1,TRBD1,many
TGCAGTGCTAGCGCAGGGACCCAGACCCAGTACTTC,CSASAGTQTQYF,TRBV20-1,TRBJ2-5,NA,many
TGCAGTGCTAGAGTGGGGTTAGCCGGGGAGCTGTTTTTT,CSARVGLAGELFF,TRBV20-1,TRBJ2-2,NA,NA
TGTGCCAGCTCACCAACAGGGAACACCGGGGAGCTGTTTTTT,CASSPTGNTGELFF,TRBV18,TRBJ2-2,NA,many
TGTGCCAGCAACCAGGGGGGGGTTTCTGGAAACACCATATATTTT,CASNQGGVSGNTIYF,TRBV28,TRBJ1-3,TRBD1,few
TGTGCCAGCCTTATCTTGACTAGCGGGGGCACAGATACGCAGTATTTT,CASLILTSGGTDTQYF,TRBV5-6,TRBJ2-3,TRBD2,NA
TGCGCCAGCAGCTTGGACGGGGGCGTCACAGATACGCAGTATTTT,CASSLDGGVTDTQYF,TRBV5-1,TRBJ2-3,NA,many
TGCAGTGCATTACAGGGGAACGAAGAGACCCAGTACTTC,CSALQGNEETQYF,TRBV20-1,TRBJ2-5,TRBD1,many
TGTGCCAGCAGTTCTCCTAGTCCCAGCTCCTACAATGAGCAGTTCTTC,CASSSPSPSSYNEQFF,TRBV6-2/TRBV6-3,TRBJ2-1,NA,few
TGCGCCAGCAGCCGGGGGTCTGAGCAGTTCTTC,CASSRGSEQFF,TRBV5-1,TRBJ2-1,NA,few
TGTGCCAGCAACCGGGACAGCTCCTTTCCCGGGGCCAACGTCCTGACTTTC,CASNRDSSFPGANVLTF,TRBV2,TRBJ2-6,TRBD1,many
TGCAGTGCTAGAGATTTTGCGGGGGACCGCACAGATACGCAGTATTTT,CSARDFAGDRTDTQYF,TRBV20-1,TRBJ2-3,TRBD2,many
TGTGCCAGCAGTTTTGAGGGGGGCGCCAAAAACATTCAGTACTTC,CASSFEGGAKNIQYF,TRBV28,TRBJ2-4,NA,many
TGTGCCAGCTCACGAGGTATCGCAGGGGGAGCGGGAGACGCGCAGTATTTT,CASSRGIAGGAGDAQYF,TRBV18,TRBJ2-3,NA,many